The T cell receptor beta chain under discussion was sequenced for a study of blood T cell repertoires in COVID-19. In the study overall: Samples came from the United States, Italy and Spain, spanning acute and convalescent COVID-19. PBMCs, B-cell-depleted T cells, or T cells were the source of the cDNA or gDNA that made up the material.

Original processing methods: Amplification of reference gene primers was used by the study to estimate nucleated cell counts. Method: immunoSEQ multiplex PCR; TCRdb's copy keeps in-frame clones and lacks some. V and J calls plus clone size are reproduced from that table; the DNA served to infer D and trimming. The data show over 200,000 clones, 65% to 90% seen once. Participant-given clinical history determined each cohort assignment. The CDR3 is 13 amino acids. Trimming took off 4 bases at V and 6 bases at J, with 10 bases between the two ends. The germline CDR1 and CDR2 sequences are ENHRY and SYGVKD.

The chain is built from TRBV10-3 and TRBJ2-1; D is perhaps TRBD2 (5 bases). This clonotype was sampled from a woman in her 30s who had been exposed to COVID-19. Sequenced material: PBMCs or T cells enriched from blood (not recorded which). This CDR3 reads CAISAPGSNEQFF. CDR3 nucleotides: TGTGCCATCAGTGCTCCGGGGTCCAATGAGCAGTTCTTC.